What follows describes a single T cell receptor (beta chain). The target of this receptor is not known. Qualities for individual bases were not recorded, and no much larger clone is one base off. These data come from a study of cytomegalovirus exposure and HLA in healthy donors (dated by TCRdb to 2015 to 2018). Background for the entire study: In an earlier analysis of approximately 640 of the donors, 276 Gb of sequence data and 95 million to 130 million unique TCR beta sequences from 150 million to 200 million T cells were reported. Roughly 320 gigabases of sequencing data and 91 million or so unique TCR sequences made up an early release that covered about 640 HLA-typed donors. Of the roughly 420 genotyped donors, approximately 80% were placed in the genetic ancestry cluster associated with self-reported Caucasian donors. The aim of the study was to test whether cataloging public T cell receptors could identify signatures of past pathogen exposure. Using immunosequencing, the study profiled T cell repertoires from fewer than 700 subjects and related those repertoires to cytomegalovirus serostatus. A separate validation cohort of about 110 different subjects was used in addition to the approximately 700-subject first cohort. To predict cytomegalovirus infection status, the study brought together high-throughput TCR immunosequencing, statistical association of individual TCRs with disease status, and machine learning. To study patterns of TCR occurrence, a later analysis re-analyzed previously published TCR beta repertoires from 700 or so donors and added high-resolution HLA genotyping. The later analysis used no new phenotypic data to find candidate immune exposures, relying instead on TCR beta sequences and their occurrence across donors. An earlier analysis of several hundred of the donors used high-throughput TCR beta sequencing to judge whether each TCR beta V gene segment behaved as functional or pseudogenic. Alongside the repertoire data, information on donor age, sex, ethnicity and CMV serostatus was compiled. A later genetic analysis took genome-wide SNP genotypes for 398 of the 666 donors and used that subset as a discovery cohort. Every discovery cohort repertoire had been produced on one sequencing platform. HLA typing included class I and class II loci at four-digit resolution. The number of typed donors differed by locus: 629-630 for A, B, C, DRB1 and DQB1; approximately 530 for DQA1; roughly 600 for DPA1; and some 430 for DPB1. Roughly five DR-DQ haplotypes were treated as single units for association and clustering because of strong linkage in the cohort. On average, roughly 250,000 unique TCR beta nucleotide sequences were sequenced per donor among a few hundred genotyped donors of the cohort, with approximately 18% of those sequences being non-productive.

The library came from the immunoSEQ multiplex PCR assay. A mixture of 60 forward primers for TCR Vbeta segments and 13 reverse primers for TCR Jbeta segments was used in the multiplex PCR. The CDR3 region of rearranged TCR beta genes was amplified from genomic DNA by a multiplex PCR assay. The Illumina HiSeq System was used to sequence the amplified TCR beta libraries as 87-base-pair reads. Concerning the study's data processing: A later analysis tallied tens of millions of unique TCR beta chains across the 640 or so repertoires, and around 12 million of those chains were shared by two or more donors. To remove PCR and sequencing errors, raw reads were error-corrected and collapsed into unique sequences using a nearest-neighbor algorithm that merged closely related sequences. To assign V, D and J gene segments, CDR3 sequences were aligned to IMGT reference sequences. For a sequence to be retained, a match of at least six nucleotides to both a V gene segment and a J gene segment was required. A rearrangement counted as productive if the CDR3 had no stop codons and remained in frame with V and J, and every other rearrangement counted as non-productive. Following IMGT convention, CDR3 was defined as the stretch from the second conserved V-encoded cysteine to the conserved J-encoded phenylalanine. The earlier analysis of about 590 of the donors excluded sequences that lacked an unambiguous match to a single V gene segment. In an earlier analysis of around 600 of the donors, V segments were called functional above 56.7% productive rearrangements and were called segregating when the between-donor standard deviation exceeded 5%. A statistical classification framework was built to diagnose cytomegalovirus status from the catalog of TCR beta chain sequences. In a later analysis, TCR nucleotide sequences were compared against IMGT/GENE-DB human TR gene sequences so that V and J genes could be assigned. Using the TCRdist pipeline, a later analysis assigned CDR3 sequences along with most-parsimonious VDJ recombination scenarios. In a later analysis, each TCR beta chain was defined by its CDR3 amino acid sequence together with its V-gene family, and reads without a unique V-gene family were excluded. To address suspected cross-contamination and a sequencing artifact, a later analysis removed 592 highly shared, low-generation-probability nucleotide sequences. In a later analysis, a clonal expansion index was calculated for each public chain from normalized within-repertoire ranks of inferred template counts. In a later analysis, generation probabilities were computed using a VDJ recombination model fitted to out-of-frame rearrangements, and the results were checked against IGoR. A later analysis scored TCR-TCR, TCR-HLA and TCR-CMV co-occurrence with hypergeometric tests, applying a repertoire-size bias correction to TCR pairs. A later analysis estimated false discovery rates by permuting HLA or CMV assignments 20 times. In a later analysis, co-occurring TCRs were grouped with DBSCAN, and TCRdist sequence similarity was added when clustering was performed within HLA-allele-positive subsets. For co-occurrence clustering, repertoires with fewer than 30,000 or more than 120,000 public chains were excluded, along with five or six repertoires with anomalous nucleotide sharing. In its TCRdb copy, this immuneACCESS table keeps in-frame sequences only and misses some clones. Where compared with another copy, unresolved V genes explain less than half of these, and the others have no known cause. D and trimming come from the DNA, and the V and J calls and clone size come from that table. This sample gives about 100,000 clones in total; 76% of them show up just once. Of the sample, 3.5% to 5% is held by the ten largest clones.

CDR1 is given as MGHRA and CDR2 as YSYEKL, both from the germline V gene. Spanning cysteine to phenylalanine, the CDR3 consists of 19 amino acids. Here the CDR3 DNA is all that survives: 57 bases in frame from base 1. V ends up 4 bases short and J 2 bases short, with an unmatched junction base count of 14. The cohort comprised under 700 healthy bone marrow donors. At the time of sampling, all cohort members were nominally healthy, though unrecorded immune exposures were likely present. The donor was CMV seronegative and was included in the group of 352 seronegative cohort members. A peripheral blood sample was collected from each donor, and TCR beta sequencing was performed on peripheral blood mononuclear cells. Genomic DNA was extracted from the blood cell samples with the Qiagen DNeasy Blood Extraction Kit. Broader findings and caveats from the paper: It was suggested by the authors that the approach could potentially be generalized to other disease states and immunological phenotypes. A total of about 150 TCR beta chains were listed by the study as associated with cytomegalovirus. A later analysis reported that several top co-occurrence clusters appeared linked to parvovirus B19, influenza, CMV and Epstein-Barr virus. In an earlier analysis of about 600 of the donors, most TCR beta V segments appeared in productive rearrangements about 90% or about 30% of the time, broadly matching IMGT annotations. The 87-base-pair reads could not distinguish some IMGT-functional V segments, including TRBV6-2 and TRBV6-3, so those segments were excluded. At a false discovery rate of 0.05, a later analysis linked 16,951 TCR beta sequences to specific HLA alleles. Correlated functional status among segregating V segments might reflect linkage disequilibrium, but an unknown experimental factor could not be ruled out. Most TCR sequences were observed very rarely across donors, whereas some public TCRs were present in many individuals. In a later analysis, the rate of TCR association differed among HLA loci, with DRB1 alleles having the most associated TCRs and HLA-C alleles having the fewest. In vitro tests confirmed that a few of the cytomegalovirus-associated TCR beta chains recognize cytomegalovirus antigens. V-gene and J-gene trimming of TCR beta chains was associated with a missense DCLRE1C variant in a later genetic analysis, and the association was replicated in an independent cohort. A cluster of highly shared sequence variants was judged likely to represent a technical artifact of the sequencing pipeline. Assigning TCR associations to individual alleles was difficult when HLA alleles, especially DR and DQ, strongly co-occurred. CMV serostatus was the only immune exposure information available for the cohort. Cytomegalovirus status was reported to be diagnosed by the classifier with high specificity and sensitivity in both the original and validation cohorts. A later analysis found that most CMV-associated TCR beta chains appeared HLA-restricted, with HLA associations seemingly driven largely by CMV exposure. In this cohort, only TCR beta chains were sequenced, and detectable features were limited by the absence of alpha or paired-chain data. Presence/absence analyses assumed roughly uniform sequencing depth across donors, an assumption that may not hold. Because HLA typing was missing for some donors at each locus, association tests included only the typed subset. A later genetic analysis reported fewer N-insertions in productive TCRs among donors in an Asian-associated ancestry cluster than the approximately 700-donor mean. The earlier analysis of approximately 560 of the donors excluded approximately 17 rarely observed V segments, including chromosome 9 orphons, because counts were too low. In a later analysis, HLA-associated TCR beta chains were found to be more clonally expanded and to have lower generation probabilities than equally common non-associated chains. A further reported finding was that TCR beta sequences accurately predicted the HLA-A and HLA-B alleles for most subjects in the first cohort.

The sequence joins TRBV4-1 to TRBJ2-2; 9 junctional bases match TRBD2. This receptor was identified in a man between 40 and 49 years old in good health and CMV-seronegative. The specimen was PBMCs. The bases are TGCGCCAGCAGCCTAGTAATGATAGCGGGGGACAAAAACACCGGGGAGCTGTTTTTT. Translated, it gives CASSLVMIAGDKNTGELFF.